This T cell receptor (beta chain) is from a study of OX40 agonist ivuxolimab in advanced cancers. Study outcomes and limitations: Clonal expansion by week 6 occurred in CD4+ and CD8+ blood T cells (at 0.1 to 3.0 mg/kg). Low normalized clonal expansion also occurred in some nonresponding patients.

Germline V gives CDR1 MGHRA, CDR2 YSYEKL. Trimming stripped 2 bases from V and 5 bases from J, with 12 bases between. This CDR3 is 14 amino acids long. As concerns this clone: Its cognate antigen is unknown.

Method: immunoSEQ multiplex PCR; TCRdb's copy keeps in-frame clones and lacks some. The sample includes 60,000 to 75,000 clones, 91% of them seen just once. The material sequenced was CD4+ or CD8+ T cells sorted from blood, taken in a trial of the OX40 agonist ivuxolimab. V is TRBV4-1 and J is TRBJ2-5; D call uncertain. This TCR derives from an adult with an advanced solid tumor such as melanoma, head and neck, liver or kidney cancer. CDR3 nucleotides: TGCGCCAGCAGCCAATCCCGGGCATCGGAGACCCAGTACTTC. Residues: CASSQSRASETQYF.